One and the same sample provided the 5 T cell receptor beta chains below, sequenced in a study of cytomegalovirus exposure and HLA in healthy donors. PCR was performed using 60 Vbeta and 13 Jbeta primers. Sequenced by immunoSEQ multiplex PCR; TCRdb stores in-frame clones only, minus some. The sample has some 180,000 clones, more than 65% seen once. What was sequenced was PBMCs. Every receptor here comes from a woman aged 25 to 39 in good health and CMV-seronegative.

The V gene is TRBV7-2, the J gene TRBJ2-7, with 9 positions matching TRBD2. J gave up 7 bases and V 4 bases, and 8 bases lay outside the gene matches. The length of the CDR3 is 14 residues. The germline V gene has CDR1 SGHTA and CDR2 FQGNSA. CDR3 region: CASSSAGGPLEQYF. The CDR3 region has the DNA TGTGCCAGCAGCTCGGCGGGAGGGCCGTTAGAGCAGTACTTC.

J is TRBJ1-2 and V is TRBV5-4, with 7 bases aligning to TRBD1. Germline loops: CDR1 SGHNT, CDR2 YYREEE (reference sequence). Losses at the gene ends were 0 bases for V and 8 bases for J; bases not matched to a gene: 13. This CDR3 contains 16 residues. Written as DNA, the CDR3 is TGTGCCAGCAGCTTGGTTGGGCGGTCAGGGGGAAGAGGCTACACCTTC. Translation gives CASSLVGRSGGRGYTF.

V and J are TRBV7-8 and TRBJ2-7; TRBD2 aligns across 9 bases. The CDR3 length is 12 residues. V lost 3 bases, J lost 6 bases, and 0 bases stayed unmatched. Germline V lookup: CDR1 SGHVS, CDR2 FQNEAQ. The CDR3 DNA is TGTGCCAGCAGCTTGGGACTAGCCGAGCAGTACTTC. Residues: CASSLGLAEQYF.

The rearrangement uses TRBV7-2 and TRBJ1-5; tentative D call: TRBD1 (6 bases). Germline lookup yields CDR1 SGHTA and CDR2 FQGNSA. V dropped 5 bases and J dropped 5 bases, with 13 bases sitting between them. The CDR3 sequence is 14 residues long. The CDR3 DNA reads as TGTGCCAGCAGCCCCCGGGGGGCCCATCAGCCCCAGCATTTT. It yields the protein CASSPRGAHQPQHF.

V usage is TRBV11-2 and J usage is TRBJ1-4; 7 bases fit TRBD1. CDR1 and CDR2 from the germline V gene are SGHAT and FQNNGV. V shed 4 bases and J 14 bases; nucleotides not matched to a gene: 10. This CDR3 region has 13 residues. CDR3 amino acids: CASSSRTQGSLFF. The CDR3 coding sequence is TGTGCCAGCAGCTCCCGCACACAGGGGAGTCTGTTTTTT. Drawing the rest from reference TRBV11-2 and TRBJ1-4, the complete variable domain is EAGVAQSPRYKIIEKRQSVAFWCNPISGHATLYWYQQILGQGPKLLIQFQNNGVVDDSQLPKDRFSAERLKGVDSTLKIQPAKLEDSAVYLCASSSRTQGSLFFGSGTQLSVL.